The clone carrying this TCR beta chain was seen many times. No antigen is known for it. This CDR3 has 14 amino acids. The V and J ends lost 11 bases and 1 base respectively, with 15 bases between them. The data originate from a study of metastatic and nonmetastatic thyroid tumors. Study background: Peripheral blood and tumor or nodule samples from malignant and benign thyroid patients were compared. Study-level points and caveats: When malignant thyroid tumors were compared with benign nodules, TCR beta diversity was reportedly significantly higher in the malignant tumors. This held in both blood and tumor samples.

Thyroid surgery was performed in patients who had received no treatment beforehand. In the original workflow: A papillary thyroid cancer distant-metastasis classifier was built from CDR3 differences across clinicopathological groups. TCRdb re-called the PCR reads through MiXCR. TCRdb's processing, not the authors', yielded these V and J calls. The table lists 25,000 to 35,000 clones, 15% to 20% of them singletons. The chain employs TRBV12-3 or TRBV12-4 and TRBJ1-5, with a weak D call TRBD1 (6 bases). The sequencing input was blood. The receptor's source is a female donor with papillary thyroid cancer or a benign thyroid nodule (not recorded which). Some clones in this sample may be carry-over from other donors' samples. CDR3 amino acids: CASATGASNQPQHF. The CDR3 DNA sequence: TGTGCCTCGGCAACGGGGGCCAGCAATCAGCCCCAGCATTTT.